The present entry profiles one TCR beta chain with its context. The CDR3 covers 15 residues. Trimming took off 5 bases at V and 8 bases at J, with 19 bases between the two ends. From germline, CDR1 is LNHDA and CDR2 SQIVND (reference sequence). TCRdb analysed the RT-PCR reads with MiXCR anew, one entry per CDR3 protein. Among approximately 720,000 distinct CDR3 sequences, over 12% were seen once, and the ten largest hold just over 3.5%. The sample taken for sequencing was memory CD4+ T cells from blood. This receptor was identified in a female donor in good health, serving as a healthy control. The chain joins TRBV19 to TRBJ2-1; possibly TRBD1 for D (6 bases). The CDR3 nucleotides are TGTGCCAGTAGTGCAATGGACCGGGACATAGATGAGCAGTTCTTC. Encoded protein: CASSAMDRDIDEQFF.